These 19 T cell receptor beta chains came from one sample sequenced in a study of cytomegalovirus exposure and HLA in healthy donors. The PCR used 60 Vbeta and 13 Jbeta primers. Data came from immunoSEQ multiplex PCR; TCRdb stores just in-frame clones and leaves some out. The sample has more than 95,000 clones; approximately 77% are singletons. The specimen sequenced was PBMCs. These receptor sequences come from a man aged 45 to 65 in good health and CMV-seropositive.

The chain links TRBV6-6 to TRBJ2-7, with D uncertain. Germline-derived CDR1 and CDR2 are MNHNY and SVGAGI (reference sequence). The CDR3 extends over 12 amino acids. With 0 bases removed from V and 3 bases from J, the gap between germline ends came to 3 bases. The DNA of the CDR3 is TGTGCCAGCAGTTACTCCATCTACGAGCAGTACTTC. It codes for CASSYSIYEQYF.

The rearrangement joins TRBV7-8 to TRBJ1-5; a weak D match, TRBD1 (5 bases). Per the germline V gene, CDR1 is SGHVS and CDR2 is FQNEAQ. V was trimmed by 5 bases and J by 0 bases, leaving 20 bases between them. The CDR3 totals 18 residues. The CDR3 protein is CASSTYGGSLYSNQPQHF. In DNA form, the CDR3 reads TGTGCCAGCAGCACTTACGGGGGATCCCTTTATAGCAATCAGCCCCAGCATTTT.

The chain carries TRBV19 and TRBJ2-3; 10 bases map to TRBD2. Germline CDR1 reads LNHDA; CDR2 reads SQIVND (reference sequence). V lost 4 bases, J lost 4 bases, and 8 bases stayed unmatched. The CDR3 contains 16 residues. The chain's CDR3 is CASSRPSGGRADTQYF. CDR3 DNA sequence: TGTGCCAGTAGTAGACCTAGCGGGGGTAGGGCAGATACGCAGTATTTT.

This clone appeared a few times. The chain employs TRBV5-8 and TRBJ2-7, with 7 bases fitting TRBD1. The CDR3 has 14 amino acids. Germline values: CDR1 SGHTS, CDR2 YDEGEE. V lost 3 bases and J lost 4; bases outside the gene matches: 7. The CDR3 region is CASSWRHRGYEQYF. The CDR3 nucleotides are TGTGCCAGCAGCTGGCGACACAGGGGTTACGAGCAGTACTTC.

This chain links TRBV9 with TRBJ1-2; a possible D gene is TRBD1 (6 bases). The germline V gene encodes CDR1 SGDLS and CDR2 YYNGEE. CDR3 length: 15 amino acids. Deletions cut 3 bases from V and 1 base from J, with 13 bases between. CDR3 protein: CASSAGQTNNYGYTF. The DNA for the CDR3 is TGTGCCAGCAGCGCAGGACAGACTAATAACTATGGCTACACCTTC. Variable domain in full (rest from reference TRBV9 and TRBJ1-2): DSGVTQTPKHLITATGQRVTLRCSPRSGDLSVYWYQQSLDQGLQFLIQYYNGEERAKGNILERFSAQQFPDLHSELNLSSLELGDSALYFCASSAGQTNNYGYTFGSGTRLTVV.

The J gene is TRBJ1-6, the V gene TRBV2; the match to TRBD1 covers 7 bases. Germline loops: CDR1 SNHLY, CDR2 FYNNEI. Trimming cost V 6 bases and J 6 bases; bases outside gene matches: 5. The CDR3 runs to 14 residues. The CDR3: CASRPGQLNSPLHF. CDR3 coding DNA: TGTGCCAGCAGACCGGGACAGCTTAATTCACCCCTCCACTTT.

This clone was seen a handful of times. The rearrangement joins TRBV9 to TRBJ2-2; TRBD1 matches at 8 bases. Germline CDR1 SGDLS, CDR2 YYNGEE. Trimming removed 3 bases from V and 1 base from J; junction bases left unmatched: 11. The CDR3 is made up of 18 amino acids. CDR3 protein: CASSARPKTGENTGELFF. For the CDR3, the DNA is TGTGCCAGCAGCGCTCGCCCCAAGACAGGGGAGAACACCGGGGAGCTGTTTTTT.

The J gene is TRBJ1-1, the V gene TRBV6-1; D call uncertain. V was shortened by 5 bases and J by 5 bases, with 18 bases between the two germline ends. There are 15 residues in the CDR3. CDR1 is MNHNS and CDR2 is SASEGT in the germline V gene. DNA of the CDR3: TGTGCCAGCAGTCCGATGCATGGCAGAGGGACTGAAGCTTTCTTT. Its translation is CASSPMHGRGTEAFF.

V and J are TRBV7-8 and TRBJ2-1; 10 nucleotides align to TRBD2. The trim removed 1 base at V and 8 bases at J, leaving 5 bases unmatched. CDR1 and CDR2 (germline): SGHVS, FQNEAQ. This CDR3 is 15 amino acids long. The CDR3 DNA is TGTGCCAGCAGCTTAGGTCTAGCGGGGGTCCATGAGCAGTTCTTC. This codes for CASSLGLAGVHEQFF.

The V and J genes are TRBV11-2 and TRBJ1-6; 11 bases are shared with TRBD1. Germline V gene sequence: CDR1 SGHAT, CDR2 FQNNGV. V lost 2 bases to trimming and J lost 9 bases; unmatched junction nucleotides: 6. This CDR3 is built from 16 residues. For the CDR3, the DNA is TGTGCCAGCAGCTTAAAGGTGGGACAGGGGGGTTCACCCCTCCACTTT. Translating it yields CASSLKVGQGGSPLHF. The whole variable domain, remainder taken from reference TRBV11-2 and TRBJ1-6, is EAGVAQSPRYKIIEKRQSVAFWCNPISGHATLYWYQQILGQGPKLLIQFQNNGVVDDSQLPKDRFSAERLKGVDSTLKIQPAKLEDSAVYLCASSLKVGQGGSPLHFGNGTRLTVT.

V usage is TRBV2 and J usage is TRBJ1-1; unclear D gene. The CDR3 length is 15 residues. V was shortened by 5 bases and J by 1 base, with 14 bases between the two germline ends. Germline assignment: CDR1 SNHLY and CDR2 FYNNEI. Here the CDR3 reads CASSPYPTPNTEAFF. As DNA, the CDR3 is TGTGCCAGCAGTCCGTACCCGACTCCGAACACTGAAGCTTTCTTT.

This clone appeared once. This chain links TRBV27 with TRBJ1-2, with TRBD1 matching 7 bases. This CDR3 comprises 14 residues. The V gene's germline CDR1 is MNHEY and CDR2 SMNVEV (reference sequence). V was clipped by 3 bases and J by 6 bases; unmatched bases: 7. CDR3 in amino acids: CASSFGDRLHGYTF. In DNA form, the CDR3 reads TGTGCCAGCAGTTTTGGGGACAGACTACATGGCTACACCTTC.

J is TRBJ1-2 and V is TRBV10-3; TRBD1 agrees at 8 bases. With 4 bases clipped from V and 2 bases from J, the junction kept 6 bases outside the gene matches. This CDR3 has 15 residues. In germline, CDR1 is ENHRY, CDR2 SYGVKD. The CDR3 spells CAISGSGTGNYGYTF. The DNA for the CDR3 is TGTGCCATCAGTGGCTCCGGGACAGGAAACTATGGCTACACCTTC.

There are a few counts of this clone. The chain couples TRBV10-2 to TRBJ2-5; tentative D call: TRBD2 (7 bases). Trimming pared 9 bases from V and 5 bases from J, leaving 16 bases between. This CDR3 is 13 amino acids long. Germline values: CDR1 WSHSY, CDR2 SAAADI. The CDR3 protein is CASKIGGGETQYF. CDR3 in DNA: TGCGCCAGTAAAATAGGGGGAGGGGAGACCCAGTACTTC.

This rearrangement joins TRBV6-5 to TRBJ1-6, with D possibly matching TRBD1 (6 bases). The germline V gene has CDR1 MNHEY and CDR2 SVGAGI. The CDR3 extends over 16 amino acids. Trimming stripped 4 bases from V and 6 bases from J, with 16 bases between. The CDR3 DNA is TGTGCCAGCAGTTCGTGGCAGGGGATGGGTAATTCACCCCTCCACTTT. It yields the protein CASSSWQGMGNSPLHF.

The V and J genes are TRBV12-5 and TRBJ1-5, with 12 bases matching TRBD1. This CDR3 has 15 residues. The J segment lost 7 bases and the V segment lost 5 bases, leaving 6 bases of the junction unmatched. In germline, CDR1 is LGHNT, CDR2 FRNRAP. The CDR3 coding sequence is TGTGCTAGTGGTCCGGGACAGGGGGCACGACAGCCCCAGCATTTT. Translating gives CASGPGQGARQPQHF.

V gene TRBV10-3 combines with J gene TRBJ2-3; 9 nucleotides match TRBD1. This CDR3 region has 16 residues. Germline assignment: CDR1 ENHRY and CDR2 SYGVKD. The V gene end was trimmed by 2 bases and the J gene end by 4 bases; junction bases not matched to a gene: 7. CDR3 loop: CAISETGQGVSDTQYF. As DNA, the CDR3 is TGTGCCATCAGTGAGACGGGACAGGGAGTGTCAGATACGCAGTATTTT.

The J gene is TRBJ2-4, the V gene TRBV4-1; 10 bases are a match to TRBD2. The V gene end was trimmed by 5 bases and the J gene end by 0 bases; junction bases not matched to a gene: 4. From germline, CDR1 is MGHRA and CDR2 YSYEKL. This CDR3 contains 16 residues. Here the CDR3 DNA reads TGCGCCAGCAGCGGGACTAGCGAACTAGCCAAAAACATTCAGTACTTC. Translation gives CASSGTSELAKNIQYF.

The gene calls are TRBV5-1 and TRBJ1-4; D perhaps matches TRBD1 (6 bases). Germline assignment: CDR1 SGHRS and CDR2 YFSETQ. Trimming shortened V by 0 bases and J by 0 bases, and 9 bases separated the two germline ends. CDR3 length equals 16 residues. The CDR3 region is CASSLETGATNEKLFF. The CDR3 nucleotides are TGCGCCAGCAGCTTGGAGACAGGAGCAACTAATGAAAAACTGTTTTTT.